This TCR beta chain was recovered during a study of OX40 agonist ivuxolimab in advanced cancers. Data came from immunoSEQ multiplex PCR; TCRdb stores just in-frame clones and leaves some out. The sample carries about 50,000 clones, 85% to 95% recorded once. Looked up from germline, CDR1 is MNHEY and CDR2 is SMNVEV (reference sequence). The CDR3 covers 14 residues. Between the trimmed V and J ends, which lost 3 bases and 0 bases, there was a span of 8 bases. The source is an adult with an advanced solid tumor such as melanoma, head and neck, liver or kidney cancer. The V gene is TRBV27, the J gene TRBJ1-1; maybe TRBD1 (5 bases). The material sequenced was CD4+ or CD8+ T cells sorted from blood, taken in a trial of the OX40 agonist ivuxolimab. The CDR3 loop reads CASSFGGMNTEAFF. DNA of the CDR3: TGTGCCAGCAGTTTCGGGGGGATGAACACTGAAGCTTTCTTT.